This T cell receptor beta chain was captured by sequencing in a study of blood T cell repertoires in COVID-19. Study-level information: The cDNA or gDNA used as material had been derived from T cells, B-cell-depleted T cells, or PBMCs.

Seattle participants joined during active infection and were tracked over time. Trimming cost V 1 base and J 5 bases, with 3 bases left between them. This CDR3 comprises 11 residues. Germline V gene lookup returns CDR1 LGHDT and CDR2 YNNKEL (reference sequence). Methods used by the authors: For nucleated cells, counts were estimated from reference gene primer amplification. Assay used: immunoSEQ multiplex PCR; TCRdb lists only in-frame clones, some missing. The DNA was the basis for D and trimming; V, J and clone size are from that table. The repertoire holds around 470,000 clones, with roughly nine tenths as singletons.

The J gene is TRBJ2-7, the V gene TRBV3-1 (or the pseudogene TRBV3-2), with unresolved D. This receptor was identified in a man between 18 and 29 years old with COVID-19, enrolled during active disease. The sample was peripheral blood. The CDR3 DNA reads TGTGCCAGCAGCCAAGTCGACGAGCAGTACTTC. This translates into CASSQVDEQYF.